The 10 T cell receptor beta chains in this list originate from one sample, sequenced in a study of blood T cells in healthy people across ages. Primed by a sample-barcoded 5' primer and a J-beta primer mix, a second PCR proceeded for about 7 to 12 cycles. MiXCR, run by TCRdb on the 5' RACE reads, gives a single entry per CDR3 protein. The sample gives 730,000 or so distinct CDR3 sequences, around 46% of which show up once; 20% to 25% is in the top ten. Specimen: blood. The source of these receptors is a woman between 55 and 75 years old in good health.

This clonotype was found many times. The rearrangement links TRBV10-3 to TRBJ2-3; D possibly corresponds to TRBD2 (6 bases). The CDR3 runs to 13 residues. CDR1 is ENHRY, CDR2 SYGVKD, per germline. V lost 7 bases, J lost 2 bases, and 10 bases lay in between. In DNA, the CDR3 is TGTGCCATCAATGGAGGGGACACAGATACGCAGTATTTT. It yields the protein CAINGGDTDTQYF.

This clonotype has only a few counts. This chain connects TRBV6-2 or TRBV6-3 to TRBJ2-1; D not resolved. With 0 bases removed from V and 7 bases from J, the gap between germline ends came to 7 bases. Germline loops: CDR1 MNHEY, CDR2 SVGEGT. The CDR3 runs 13 residues. CDR3 DNA: TGTGCCAGCAGTTACTCTGAGACAAATGAGCAGTTCTTC. Translating it yields CASSYSETNEQFF.

V gene TRBV5-1 combines with J gene TRBJ2-2, with 15 bases aligning to TRBD2. Looked up from germline, CDR1 is SGHRS and CDR2 is YFSETQ. V lost 7 bases and J lost 4; bases outside the gene matches: 11. The CDR3 is 18 amino acids. This CDR3 is CASSRPGLAGGLTGELFF. In DNA form, the CDR3 reads TGCGCCAGCTCAAGGCCGGGACTAGCGGGGGGCCTCACCGGGGAGCTGTTTTTT.

The count of this clonotype is one. This rearrangement joins TRBV11-2 to TRBJ2-7, with unresolved D. This CDR3 has 14 residues. The V and J ends lost 5 bases and 1 base respectively, with 12 bases between them. The germline gives CDR1 SGHAT, CDR2 FQNNGV. CDR3 nucleotides: TGTGCCAGCAGCGCAAAGGACGGTTCCTACGAGCAGTACTTC. Translating gives CASSAKDGSYEQYF.

This chain links TRBV3-1 with TRBJ2-5; D not certain. The end of the DNA fits TRBJ2-1 better, so the J call may be wrong. The germline gives CDR1 LGHDT, CDR2 YNNKEL (reference sequence). The CDR3 extends over 12 amino acids. CDR3 protein: CASSQLQETQFF. CDR3 DNA: TGTGCCAGCAGCCAACTTCAAGAGACCCAGTTCTTC.

This chain uses TRBV29-1 with TRBJ2-3; maybe TRBD1 (5 bases). CDR3 length: 12 amino acids. V dropped 5 bases and J dropped 5 bases, with 11 bases sitting between them. CDR1 and CDR2 from the germline V gene are SQVTM and ANQGSEA. CDR3 protein: CSVPGWGDTQYF. DNA of the CDR3: TGCAGCGTTCCAGGGTGGGGAGATACGCAGTATTTT.

This clonotype was observed many times. In nucleotides, the CDR3 is TGTGCCAGCAGTTTCGCGCCCTCTGGGGCCAACGTCCTGACTTTC. This translates into CASSFAPSGANVLTF. The V and J genes are TRBV12-3 or TRBV12-4 and TRBJ2-6; D remains unclear. The CDR3 totals 15 residues. Trimming cost V 3 bases and J 0 bases, with 6 bases left between them.

In this sample, this clonotype turned up many times. The chain combines TRBV5-1 with TRBJ2-1, with D uncertain. The CDR3 is 12 amino acids. V lost 1 base and J lost 8, with 7 bases in between. Germline values: CDR1 SGHRS, CDR2 YFSETQ. The CDR3 coding sequence is TGCGCCAGCAGCTTGAATGTGGATGAGCAGTTCTTC. Encoded protein: CASSLNVDEQFF. Variable domain in full (rest from reference TRBV5-1 and TRBJ2-1): KAGVTQTPRYLIKTRGQQVTLSCSPISGHRSVSWYQQTPGQGLQFLFEYFSETQRNKGNFPGRFSGRQFSNSRSEMNVSTLELGDSALYLCASSLNVDEQFFGPGTRLTVL.

This clonotype came up a few times. The chain is built from TRBV27 and TRBJ1-5; a weak D match, TRBD1 (5 bases). This CDR3 region has 15 residues. Trimming pared 4 bases from V and 2 bases from J, leaving 12 bases between. CDR1 MNHEY and CDR2 SMNVEV come from the germline V gene (reference sequence). This CDR3 is CASSSAVGGNQPQHF. CDR3 nucleotides: TGTGCCAGCAGTTCCGCCGTGGGGGGCAATCAGCCCCAGCATTTT.

V is TRBV6-1 and J is TRBJ2-1; 15 bases agree with TRBD2. From germline, CDR1 is MNHNS and CDR2 SASEGT. V shed 6 bases, J shed 7 bases, and the junction held 13 bases outside the gene matches. The CDR3 loop spans 18 amino acids. Written as DNA, the CDR3 is TGTGCCAGCAGGGAACGGACTAGCGGGAGGGCCACCGGTAATGAGCAGTTCTTC. This translates into CASRERTSGRATGNEQFF.